Below are 27 T cell receptor beta chains sequenced from a single sample in a study of CD8+CD57+ T cells in acquired aplastic anemia. Genomic DNA provided the template from which TCR beta VDJ and CDR3 profiles were obtained. TCRdb reprocessed the reads via MiXCR and lists one record per CDR3 protein. The repertoire holds some 82,000 distinct CDR3 sequences, about half seen once, with around 63% in the top ten. Source material: sorted CD4+, CD8+, or CD8+CD57+ T cells (not recorded which) from PBMCs. These TCRs come from a human donor in good health, serving as a control.

The chain uses TRBV11-1 and TRBJ2-1, with 8 bases identical to TRBD2. Per germline, CDR1 SGHAT and CDR2 FQDESV (reference sequence). The CDR3 totals 15 residues. Trimming removed 4 bases from V and 6 bases from J; junction bases left unmatched: 8. CDR3 bases: TGTGCCAGCAGCTCTCTCGCGGGAGGAGGCAATGAGCAGTTCTTC. Its translation is CASSSLAGGGNEQFF.

The chain is built from TRBV27 and TRBJ2-7, with D possibly called TRBD1 or TRBD2 (7 bases each). CDR3 length: 16 amino acids. Trimming pared 4 bases from V and 3 bases from J, leaving 19 bases between. Germline CDR1 MNHEY, CDR2 SMNVEV (reference sequence). The chain's CDR3 is CASSSGGGTVGYEQYF. The CDR3 DNA is TGTGCCAGCAGTTCGGGGGGTGGGACAGTGGGCTACGAGCAGTACTTC.

This clonotype was found a few times. The chain has TRBV9 and TRBJ1-1; no clear D gene. This CDR3 spans 13 amino acids. Per the germline V gene, CDR1 is SGDLS and CDR2 is YYNGEE. Trimming shortened V by 0 bases and J by 1 base, and 4 bases separated the two germline ends. The CDR3 region has the DNA TGTGCCAGCAGCGTAGCCCCGAACACTGAAGCTTTCTTT. Encoded protein: CASSVAPNTEAFF.

This clonotype appeared a single time. Written as DNA, the CDR3 is TGCGCCAGCAGCCAAGGGGGGGGACGGTGCGCTTTCTTT. It encodes CASSQGGGRCAFF. The genes are TRBV4-1 and TRBJ1-1; tentatively, D is TRBD1 (5 bases). The CDR3 extends over 13 amino acids. CDR1 is MGHRA, CDR2 YSYEKL, per germline. V lost 1 base to trimming and J lost 11 bases, with 14 bases between them.

The sample holds many counts of this clonotype. V gene TRBV7-2 combines with J gene TRBJ2-7; TRBD2 agrees at 10 bases. The CDR3 totals 14 residues. Per germline, CDR1 SGHTA and CDR2 FQGNSA. Losses at the gene ends were 4 bases for V and 12 bases for J; bases not matched to a gene: 12. This CDR3 reads CASSSLSGLAIVYF. The DNA for the CDR3 is TGTGCCAGCAGCTCGCTATCGGGACTAGCGATAGTGTACTTC.

This clonotype was seen a few times. This chain connects TRBV5-5 to TRBJ1-2, with 7 bases aligning to TRBD1. The CDR3 has 13 amino acids. V was clipped by 5 bases and J by 6 bases; unmatched bases: 7. CDR1 and CDR2 from the germline V gene are SGHKS and YYEKEE (reference sequence). CDR3 region: CASRTDRVNGYTF. The CDR3 DNA follows: TGTGCCAGCAGGACCGACAGGGTCAATGGCTACACCTTC.

J is TRBJ1-3 and V is TRBV25-1; D not certain. Between the trimmed V and J ends, which lost 1 base and 4 bases, there was a span of 11 bases. Germline CDR1 MGHDK, CDR2 SYGVNS. This CDR3 is 15 amino acids long. The CDR3 protein is CASSESRVAGNTIYF. The CDR3 DNA sequence: TGTGCCAGCAGTGAATCAAGGGTAGCGGGAAACACCATATATTTT.

This clonotype was found many times. The rearrangement uses TRBV2 and TRBJ2-1, with 7 positions matching TRBD2. The CDR3 loop spans 14 amino acids. The V and J ends lost 4 bases and 9 bases, in that order; junction bases with no gene match: 9. Germline V lookup: CDR1 SNHLY, CDR2 FYNNEI. This CDR3 reads CASSGTSSPPEQFF. The CDR3 bases are TGTGCCAGCAGTGGGACTAGTAGTCCGCCTGAGCAGTTCTTC.

The chain uses TRBV15 and TRBJ2-7, with 10 positions matching TRBD1. CDR3 length equals 15 residues. With V trimmed by 0 bases and J by 4 bases, 3 bases remained unmatched. Germline V gene data show CDR1 as LNHNV and CDR2 as YYDKDF (reference sequence). CDR3 sequence (DNA): TGTGCCACCAGCAGAGAAGGACAGGGGGTTTACGAGCAGTACTTC. This codes for CATSREGQGVYEQYF.

The chain combines TRBV24-1 with TRBJ1-2; D is unresolved. CDR1 and CDR2 from the germline V gene are KGHDR and SFDVKD. The CDR3 has 14 amino acids. Trimming took 4 bases from V and 1 from J, leaving 9 bases between them. The CDR3 bases are TGTGCCACCAGTGACCGCGGGTTTAACTATGGCTACACCTTC. Protein: CATSDRGFNYGYTF.

This clonotype was seen repeatedly, ten times or more. The chain joins TRBV12-3 or TRBV12-4 to TRBJ2-7; 8 bases fit TRBD2. The CDR3 totals 13 residues. Trimming took 7 bases from V and 3 from J; bases not matched to a gene: 5. The CDR3 region is CASTLGGVYEQYF. Written as DNA, the CDR3 is TGTGCCAGCACCCTCGGGGGGGTCTACGAGCAGTACTTC.

In this sample, this clonotype turned up many times. This rearrangement joins TRBV9 to TRBJ1-2, with D hard to call. V lost 0 bases, J lost 1 base, and 10 bases lay in between. The length of the CDR3 is 15 residues. Per the germline V gene, CDR1 is SGDLS and CDR2 is YYNGEE. CDR3 sequence reads: CASSVGGGVNYGYTF. In DNA form, the CDR3 reads TGTGCCAGCAGCGTAGGGGGAGGCGTTAACTATGGCTACACCTTC.

The V call is TRBV6-2 or TRBV6-3, the J call TRBJ2-7; TRBD1 agrees at 10 bases. This CDR3 is 13 amino acids long. The germline CDR1 and CDR2 sequences are MNHEY and SVGEGT. V lost 11 bases and J lost 4; bases outside the gene matches: 8. The DNA of the CDR3 is TGTGCCGGCCGTGGACAGGGGGATTACGAGCAGTACTTC. Amino acid sequence: CAGRGQGDYEQYF.

Remarks on this clonotype: A read error may be the cause here, since a much bigger clone is one base away. This chain links TRBV19 with TRBJ1-1; D remains ambiguous. The CDR3 sequence is 13 residues long. Per the germline V gene, CDR1 is LNHDA and CDR2 is SQIVND (reference sequence). CDR3 in DNA: TGTGCCGGTAGTATAGAGGAGAACACTGAAGCTTTCTTT. Protein: CAGSIEENTEAFF.

This clonotype was recorded at least ten times. The chain combines TRBV2 with TRBJ2-3, with 7 bases fitting TRBD1. The CDR3 loop spans 15 amino acids. The germline CDR1 and CDR2 sequences are SNHLY and FYNNEI. V shed 7 bases and J 0 bases; nucleotides not matched to a gene: 7. CDR3 nucleotide sequence: TGTGCCAGCACTAGACAGGGTACTAGCACAGATACGCAGTATTTT. Protein product: CASTRQGTSTDTQYF.

The CDR3 sequence is CASSDGRNYGYTF. The DNA of the CDR3 is TGTGCCAGCAGTGACGGGCGGAATTATGGCTACACCTTC. This chain joins TRBV2 and TRBJ1-2, with D unclear. This CDR3 has 13 residues. CDR1 and CDR2 (germline): SNHLY, FYNNEI. V was pared by 3 bases and J by 5 bases, with 10 bases between. The complete variable domain, with remaining parts taken from reference TRBV2 and TRBJ1-2, reads EPEVTQTPSHQVTQMGQEVILRCVPISNHLYFYWYRQILGQKVEFLVSFYNNEISEKSEIFDDQFSVERPDGSNFTLKIRSTKLEDSAMYFCASSDGRNYGYTFGSGTRLTVV.

Note on this clonotype: Here the CDR3 omits its conserved ending phenylalanine or tryptophan, so a read error is the likely source. CDR3 in amino acids: CSVEGIDGYTL. The CDR3 DNA follows: TGCAGCGTTGAGGGCATTGATGGCTACACCCTC. The chain has TRBV29-1 and TRBJ1-2, with D uncertain. Per germline, CDR1 SQVTM and CDR2 ANQGSEA. Trimming took 3 bases from V and 6 from J, leaving 8 bases between them. CDR3 length: 11 residues.

This clonotype occurred many times. The CDR3 coding sequence is TGCAGTGCTAGGGGGGTAGCGGAATACGAGCAGTACTTC. It is translated as CSARGVAEYEQYF. V gene TRBV20-1 combines with J gene TRBJ2-7, with D tentatively TRBD2 (6 bases). The CDR3 runs 13 residues. Trimming left V 3 bases short and J 4 bases short, with 13 bases between. Germline assignment: CDR1 DFQATT and CDR2 SNEGSKA (reference sequence).

The genes are TRBV4-1 and TRBJ2-7; no reliable D call. Germline-derived CDR1 and CDR2 are MGHRA and YSYEKL. The CDR3 extends over 13 amino acids. Trimming shortened V by 1 base and J by 7 bases, and 11 bases separated the two germline ends. The CDR3: CASSQVGLNEQYF. CDR3 nucleotide sequence: TGCGCCAGCAGCCAAGTAGGGCTCAATGAGCAGTACTTC.

This clonotype was counted only a few times. This chain links TRBV7-8 with TRBJ2-1; D ambiguous. CDR1 and CDR2 from the germline V gene are SGHVS and FQNEAQ. This CDR3 is built from 15 residues. V was trimmed by 2 bases and J by 0 bases, leaving 8 bases between them. The CDR3 region has the DNA TGTGCCAGCAGCTTATTCAGTGTCTCCTACAATGAGCAGTTCTTC. Its protein is CASSLFSVSYNEQFF.

This chain links TRBV11-1 with TRBJ2-1; D possibly corresponds to TRBD2 (6 bases). The CDR3 consists of 14 residues. V lost 10 bases to trimming and J lost 4 bases, with 17 bases between them. The germline gives CDR1 SGHAT, CDR2 FQDESV (reference sequence). The CDR3 DNA follows: TGTGCCATCACCGATCTAGCGCCTTACAATGAGCAGTTCTTC. It encodes CAITDLAPYNEQFF.

V is TRBV20-1 and J is TRBJ1-1; D is ambiguous. V was shortened by 0 bases and J by 1 base, with 9 bases between the two germline ends. Germline CDR1 reads DFQATT; CDR2 reads SNEGSKA (reference sequence). The CDR3 consists of 14 residues. The CDR3 reads CSAREGAENTEAFF. The CDR3 DNA follows: TGCAGTGCTAGAGAGGGTGCCGAGAACACTGAAGCTTTCTTT.

This clonotype has a count of ten or more. The chain carries TRBV15 and TRBJ2-2; D possibly corresponds to TRBD2 (6 bases). Germline assignment: CDR1 LNHNV and CDR2 YYDKDF (reference sequence). CDR3 size: 14 residues. V dropped 8 bases and J dropped 6 bases, with 16 bases sitting between them. In nucleotides, the CDR3 is TGTGCCACCCTCACGACGGGGGAACCCGGGGAGCTGTTTTTT. Protein sequence: CATLTTGEPGELFF.

V and J are TRBV7-8 and TRBJ2-1; 10 bases are shared with TRBD2. With 5 bases clipped from V and 5 bases from J, the junction kept 6 bases outside the gene matches. Germline loops: CDR1 SGHVS, CDR2 FQNEAQ. The CDR3 spans 15 residues. The CDR3 spells CASSATSGTDNEQFF. CDR3 coding DNA: TGTGCCAGCAGCGCCACTAGCGGGACCGACAATGAGCAGTTCTTC.

This clonotype has more than one count but fewer than ten. The V call is TRBV5-4, the J call TRBJ2-7, with 8 nucleotides matching TRBD1. Germline V lookup: CDR1 SGHNT, CDR2 YYREEE (reference sequence). V shed 3 bases and J 2 bases; nucleotides not matched to a gene: 13. The CDR3 extends over 17 amino acids. Here the CDR3 DNA reads TGTGCCAGCAGCTGGGGGATGACAGGGGAAGGGCCCTACGAGCAGTACTTC. As protein: CASSWGMTGEGPYEQYF.

J is TRBJ1-2 and V is TRBV24-1; 7 positions match TRBD1. The germline CDR1 and CDR2 sequences are KGHDR and SFDVKD. V trimming: 2 bases; J trimming: 8 bases; junction bases outside the gene matches: 10. The CDR3 extends over 15 amino acids. CDR3 sequence (DNA): TGTGCCACCAGTGATTCCGAGGGGGCTTATTACGGCTACACCTTC. It is translated as CATSDSEGAYYGYTF.

This clonotype was detected many times. The gene calls are TRBV12-3 or TRBV12-4 and TRBJ1-2; the D gene is possibly TRBD1 (5 bases). This CDR3 spans 15 amino acids. Trimming removed 2 bases at V and 4 bases at J, with 14 bases between. The CDR3 nucleotides are TGTGCCAGCAGTTTACTGATGGGGGGACCCTATGGCTACACCTTC. Translated: CASSLLMGGPYGYTF.